The 2 T cell receptor beta chains reported below all come from one sample, sequenced in a study of T cells in Graves' hyperthyroidism and ophthalmopathy. TCR beta CDR3 regions were amplified from RNA. A set of HTBI primers served as the primers for a first-round RT-PCR of the TCR CDR3. One entry per CDR3 protein, called by TCRdb with MiXCR from the multiplex PCR reads. The data hold a few hundred thousand distinct CDR3 sequences, with 15% observed a single time. Material for sequencing was blood. These receptors came from a woman in her 30s with Graves' hyperthyroidism.

This clonotype appeared many times. The chain employs TRBV28 and TRBJ1-2; unclear D gene. This CDR3 is built from 11 residues. Germline V gives CDR1 MDHEN, CDR2 SYDVKM. Trimming stripped 2 bases from V and 6 bases from J, with 4 bases between. This CDR3 is CASSLDHGYTF. The CDR3 DNA reads TGTGCCAGCAGTTTAGATCATGGCTACACCTTC.

The sample holds a few counts of this clonotype. The chain is built from TRBV7-8 and TRBJ2-5; a possible D gene is TRBD2 (5 bases). Trimming left V 2 bases short and J 5 bases short, with 15 bases between. CDR3 length equals 15 residues. Looked up from germline, CDR1 is SGHVS and CDR2 is FQNEAQ. Written as DNA, the CDR3 is TGTGCCAGCAGCTTAACGGGATCCCCAAGGGAGACCCAGTACTTC. As protein: CASSLTGSPRETQYF.